These 8 T cell receptor beta chains originate from one sample sequenced in a study of blood T cell repertoires in COVID-19. The repertoire was sequenced with immunoSEQ multiplex PCR; TCRdb's copy has only in-frame clones and lacks some. The sample includes approximately 100,000 clones, more than 90% of them seen just once. Sequenced sample: peripheral blood. The source of these receptors is a man aged 70-80 years with acute or convalescent COVID-19.

The V call is TRBV6-5, the J call TRBJ1-2; D not resolved. CDR3 size: 16 residues. Germline CDR1 is MNHEY and CDR2 is SVGAGI. V lost 4 bases and J lost 1, with 16 bases in between. The CDR3 bases are TGTGCCAGCAGTTTTCTCCCTGCGGGTAGTAACTATGGCTACACCTTC. Translating it yields CASSFLPAGSNYGYTF.

The chain combines TRBV24-1 with TRBJ2-3; D gene uncertain. Per germline, CDR1 KGHDR and CDR2 SFDVKD. Trimming removed 1 base from V and 8 bases from J, with 6 bases in between. CDR3 length equals 12 residues. CDR3 sequence (DNA): TGTGCCACCAGTGATTTTGCCGGTACGCAGTATTTT. It codes for CATSDFAGTQYF.

The J gene is TRBJ2-1, the V gene TRBV24-1; 7 positions agree with TRBD2. Per germline, CDR1 KGHDR and CDR2 SFDVKD. Trimming at V came to 0 bases and at J to 5 bases, leaving 9 bases not matched to a gene. This CDR3 spans 17 amino acids. For the CDR3, the DNA is TGTGCCACCAGTGATTTGCCTGGCGGGAGCCGGAACAATGAGCAGTTCTTC. Translating it yields CATSDLPGGSRNNEQFF.

The CDR3 sequence is CASSPHPGETQYF. The CDR3 DNA sequence: TGTGCCAGCAGCCCCCACCCGGGAGAGACCCAGTACTTC. The chain couples TRBV9 to TRBJ2-5; D call uncertain. Trimming pared 4 bases from V and 4 bases from J, leaving 11 bases between. The CDR3 has 13 amino acids. Germline loops: CDR1 SGDLS, CDR2 YYNGEE.

The chain joins TRBV7-3 to TRBJ2-2, with 7 bases lining up with TRBD1. The CDR3 loop spans 13 amino acids. V was pared by 5 bases and J by 4 bases, with 1 base of the junction left unmatched. Germline assignment: CDR1 SGHTA and CDR2 FQGTGA. CDR3 region: CASSDRATGELFF. The DNA for the CDR3 is TGTGCCAGCAGCGACAGGGCCACCGGGGAGCTGTTTTTT.

The rearrangement joins TRBV11-2 to TRBJ1-1; no firm D call. This CDR3 is built from 13 residues. V lost 5 bases, J lost 1 base, and 8 bases lay in between. The germline CDR1 and CDR2 sequences are SGHAT and FQNNGV. CDR3 sequence: CASSLGPNTEAFF. The CDR3, as DNA: TGTGCCAGCAGCCTGGGCCCGAACACTGAAGCTTTCTTT.

The CDR3 sequence: CASQEGADFNSPLHF. CDR3 DNA sequence: TGTGCCAGCCAAGAGGGGGCAGATTTCAATTCACCCCTCCACTTT. The chain has TRBV28 and TRBJ1-6, with TRBD1 matching 7 bases. V trimming: 8 bases; J trimming: 7 bases; junction bases outside the gene matches: 11. CDR3 length: 15 amino acids. Germline V CDR1 and CDR2: MDHEN, SYDVKM.

The V call is TRBV12-3 or TRBV12-4, the J call TRBJ1-5; TRBD1 might be the D (5 bases). Trimming took off 2 bases at V and 7 bases at J, with 9 bases between the two ends. This CDR3 has 13 residues. DNA of the CDR3: TGTGCCAGCAGTTTACAGGGCCCCCAGCCCCAGCATTTT. Its protein product is CASSLQGPQPQHF.